These 23 T cell receptor beta chains originate from one sample sequenced in a study of early T cells in non-severe SARS-CoV-2 infection. TCRdb itself ran the 5' RACE reads through MiXCR, one entry per CDR3 protein. Of some 50,000 distinct CDR3 sequences detected, more than 9% appear once; the ten largest clones hold 3.5% to 5%. The sample was whole blood. The receptor source for this set is an adult who was a healthcare worker with PCR-confirmed SARS-CoV-2 infection or an uninfected control (not recorded which).

This clonotype was recorded at least ten times. The CDR3 loop reads CSVDLGNSGANVLTF. The CDR3 DNA reads as TGCAGCGTTGATCTCGGCAACTCTGGGGCCAACGTCCTGACTTTC. J is TRBJ2-6 and V is TRBV29-1; D call uncertain. The V end lost 3 bases, the J end lost 0 bases, and 9 bases lay between the germline ends. Germline V lookup: CDR1 SQVTM, CDR2 ANQGSEA. The CDR3 consists of 15 residues.

This clonotype was picked up many times. The chain recombines TRBV7-9 with TRBJ1-2, with a possible D match to TRBD1 (5 bases). Trimming stripped 5 bases from V and 2 bases from J, with 9 bases between. CDR3 length: 13 residues. The germline V gene encodes CDR1 SEHNR and CDR2 FQNEAQ (reference sequence). The CDR3 nucleotides read TGTGCCAGCAGCGTCGGACAAAACTATGGCTACACCTTC. Residues: CASSVGQNYGYTF.

This clonotype has a count of ten or more. J is TRBJ2-7 and V is TRBV11-2; no firm D call. Trimming took off 5 bases at V and 2 bases at J, with 7 bases between the two ends. Germline V gene data show CDR1 as SGHAT and CDR2 as FQNNGV. CDR3 length: 12 amino acids. CDR3: CASSTDPYEQYF. The CDR3 coding sequence is TGTGCCAGCAGCACCGACCCCTACGAGCAGTACTTC.

This chain connects TRBV4-2 to TRBJ2-7; D might be TRBD1 (8 bases). V was cut by 0 bases and J by 3 bases, with 21 bases left in between. The CDR3 spans 18 residues. Germline CDR1 reads LGHNA; CDR2 reads YNFKEQ. The CDR3 DNA is TGTGCCAGCAGCCAAGATTTGTTACGGGGGGACAGGATCTACGAGCAGTACTTC. Amino acids: CASSQDLLRGDRIYEQYF.

This chain links TRBV25-1 with TRBJ2-7; D is uncertain. CDR1 MGHDK and CDR2 SYGVNS come from the germline V gene. Between the trimmed V and J ends, which lost 3 bases and 7 bases, there was a span of 16 bases. This CDR3 has 14 residues. This chain's CDR3 is CASSDPISSGEQYF. CDR3 coding DNA: TGTGCCAGCAGTGATCCCATCTCCTCCGGTGAGCAGTACTTC.

This clonotype has a handful of counts. V usage is TRBV2 and J usage is TRBJ2-7, with a tentative D call TRBD2 (5 bases). Trimming stripped 5 bases from V and 3 bases from J, with 11 bases between. Germline lookup yields CDR1 SNHLY and CDR2 FYNNEI. The CDR3 totals 13 residues. DNA for the CDR3: TGTGCCAGCAGTCAAGACGGAGGCTACGAGCAGTACTTC. Its protein product is CASSQDGGYEQYF.

The chain joins TRBV29-1 to TRBJ2-3, with D unresolved. Germline CDR1 SQVTM, CDR2 ANQGSEA. Trimming pared 5 bases from V and 6 bases from J, leaving 12 bases between. This CDR3 has 12 amino acids. The CDR3 DNA is TGCAGCGTTCAGGAGCCCGGGGATACGCAGTATTTT. Protein: CSVQEPGDTQYF.

This clonotype was detected a few times. The chain joins TRBV19 to TRBJ2-2; D is undetermined. Per the germline V gene, CDR1 is LNHDA and CDR2 is SQIVND (reference sequence). V lost 4 bases and J lost 1, with 10 bases in between. The CDR3 length is 15 residues. The CDR3 nucleotides read TGTGCCAGTAGTAATGTAGGGCTGAACACCGGGGAGCTGTTTTTT. Protein sequence: CASSNVGLNTGELFF.

This clonotype came up many times. The V and J genes are TRBV24-1 and TRBJ2-2; tentative D call: TRBD2 (5 bases). The CDR3 loop spans 20 amino acids. The V gene lost 4 bases and the J gene lost 5 bases, with 28 bases spanning the gap. CDR1 is KGHDR and CDR2 is SFDVKD in the germline V gene. The CDR3 region has the DNA TGTGCCACCAGTGAACCCCGGGGTAGCGCGCTTGCCGGCGGGACCGGGGAGCTGTTTTTT. Residues: CATSEPRGSALAGGTGELFF.

This clonotype was detected ten times or more. The chain has TRBV7-2 and TRBJ2-4; D remains ambiguous. The CDR3 extends over 13 amino acids. Germline lookup yields CDR1 SGHTA and CDR2 FQGNSA. V lost 1 base to trimming and J lost 6 bases, with 7 bases between them. Written as DNA, the CDR3 is TGTGCCAGCAGCTTAGGATTGGGAAACATTCAGTACTTC. Its protein is CASSLGLGNIQYF.

This chain links TRBV2 with TRBJ2-5; tentative D call: TRBD2 (6 bases). V was cut by 6 bases and J by 6 bases, with 8 bases left in between. The CDR3 runs 11 residues. From germline, CDR1 is SNHLY and CDR2 FYNNEI. CDR3 amino acids: CASREGKTQYF. The CDR3 DNA sequence: TGTGCCAGCAGGGAGGGGAAGACCCAGTACTTC.

This clonotype turned up a few times. The chain's CDR3 is CASRDPGLLHEQYF. CDR3 DNA sequence: TGTGCCAGCAGGGACCCGGGACTTCTCCACGAGCAGTACTTC. The rearrangement links TRBV6-6 to TRBJ2-7, with D perhaps matching TRBD2 (6 bases). The CDR3 has 14 residues. Trimming pared 6 bases from V and 5 bases from J, leaving 17 bases between. Germline loops: CDR1 MNHNY, CDR2 SVGAGI (reference sequence).

The sample holds many counts of this clonotype. The genes are TRBV20-1 and TRBJ2-1, with D perhaps TRBD2 (5 bases). Germline V CDR1 and CDR2: DFQATT, SNEGSKA (reference sequence). V lost 2 bases, J lost 4 bases, and 18 bases lay in between. The CDR3 is 16 residues long. CDR3 bases: TGCAGTGCTAGACCTTTAACCAGCGGAGTTTACAATGAGCAGTTCTTC. It encodes CSARPLTSGVYNEQFF.

This clonotype was seen a handful of times. CDR3 loop: CASSSTGAPYEQYF. As DNA, the CDR3 is TGCGCCAGCAGTTCCACAGGGGCTCCTTACGAGCAGTACTTC. The chain links TRBV5-1 to TRBJ2-7; 7 nucleotides align to TRBD1. The germline V gene has CDR1 SGHRS and CDR2 YFSETQ. V was clipped by 5 bases and J by 4 bases; unmatched bases: 9. CDR3 length equals 14 residues.

This clonotype appeared many times. The chain links TRBV7-6 to TRBJ1-5; unclear D gene. Germline CDR1 SGHVS, CDR2 FNYEAQ. The length of the CDR3 is 13 residues. V was pared by 0 bases and J by 3 bases, with 3 bases between. The CDR3 nucleotides are TGTGCCAGCAGCTTAGCCCCCAATCAGCCCCAGCATTTT. It specifies CASSLAPNQPQHF.

This clonotype was found a few times. This chain joins TRBV11-1 and TRBJ1-5; the D gene is possibly TRBD1 (5 bases). The CDR3 extends over 13 amino acids. V was trimmed by 5 bases and J by 3 bases, leaving 8 bases between them. Germline loops: CDR1 SGHAT, CDR2 FQDESV (reference sequence). The DNA for the CDR3 is TGTGCCAGCAGCCGGGGGTTCAATCAGCCCCAGCATTTT. Its protein product is CASSRGFNQPQHF.

This clonotype came up many times. V gene TRBV9 combines with J gene TRBJ2-7; D call uncertain. V lost 0 bases and J 2 bases, leaving 9 bases between the germline ends. The CDR3 contains 14 residues. Germline assignment: CDR1 SGDLS and CDR2 YYNGEE. CDR3 sequence reads: CASSVGPDPYEQYF. The CDR3 coding sequence is TGTGCCAGCAGCGTAGGTCCAGATCCCTACGAGCAGTACTTC.

This clonotype was recorded at least ten times. This chain uses TRBV29-1 with TRBJ2-3; weak D call: TRBD1 (6 bases). The CDR3 loop spans 14 amino acids. Germline V gives CDR1 SQVTM, CDR2 ANQGSEA. The germline V and J ends were trimmed by 6 bases and 1 base, with 14 bases remaining between them. The CDR3 reads CSVQTGSGTDTQYF. CDR3 sequence (DNA): TGCAGCGTCCAGACAGGTTCGGGCACAGATACGCAGTATTTT.

This clonotype has a handful of counts. The chain links TRBV18 to TRBJ2-1, with 7 bases fitting TRBD2. Germline lookup yields CDR1 KGHSH and CDR2 LQKENI. The CDR3 extends over 15 amino acids. V lost 6 bases to trimming and J lost 0 bases; unmatched junction nucleotides: 5. The CDR3 DNA reads as TGTGCCAGCTCCCAAGCGGGGAACTCCTACAATGAGCAGTTCTTC. It encodes CASSQAGNSYNEQFF.

This clonotype turned up a few times. This chain connects TRBV11-2 to TRBJ2-3; D might be TRBD2 (5 bases). The CDR3 is 16 residues long. Germline CDR1 reads SGHAT; CDR2 reads FQNNGV. Trimming took off 4 bases at V and 2 bases at J, with 16 bases between the two ends. CDR3 amino acids: CASSSRLHVDTDTQYF. In DNA form, the CDR3 reads TGTGCCAGCAGCTCCAGACTACACGTGGACACAGATACGCAGTATTTT.

V gene TRBV27 combines with J gene TRBJ2-1; 7 bases agree with TRBD2. The CDR3 consists of 14 residues. CDR1 and CDR2 (germline): MNHEY, SMNVEV (reference sequence). V trimming: 4 bases; J trimming: 1 base; junction bases outside the gene matches: 1. DNA for the CDR3: TGTGCCAGCAGTTGGCGGGGGTCCTACAATGAGCAGTTCTTC. This gives the protein CASSWRGSYNEQFF.

The table lists this clonotype with many counts. The CDR3 DNA reads TGCAGTGCTAGACGGAGCGAAAACACCATATATTTT. Translated: CSARRSENTIYF. The chain carries TRBV20-1 and TRBJ1-3, with D uncertain. V was cut by 2 bases and J by 6 bases, with 8 bases left in between. The CDR3 spans 12 residues. CDR1 DFQATT and CDR2 SNEGSKA come from the germline V gene (reference sequence).

A few counts support this clonotype. V and J are TRBV7-9 and TRBJ1-1, with 7 nucleotides matching TRBD1. The CDR3 runs 12 residues. Trimming cost V 3 bases and J 10 bases; bases outside gene matches: 5. CDR1 is SEHNR and CDR2 is FQNEAQ in the germline V gene (reference sequence). CDR3 loop: CASSFEGARAFF. The CDR3 nucleotides are TGTGCCAGCAGCTTTGAGGGGGCGAGAGCTTTCTTT.